This T cell receptor (beta chain) was retrieved from a study of control samples from healthy donors and cancer patients. This clone has a single count. Trimming removed 5 bases at V and 2 bases at J, with 23 bases between. CDR3 length: 18 residues. Per the germline V gene, CDR1 is MNHEY and CDR2 is SMNVEV (reference sequence). Sequencing was performed with immunoSEQ multiplex PCR; in TCRdb, only in-frame clones are kept and a portion is missing. The sample includes 130,000 or so clones, about 90% of them seen just once. J is TRBJ2-3 and V is TRBV27, with D tentatively TRBD2 (6 bases). The specimen sequenced was PBMCs. The source is a middle-aged man with head and neck cancer. The CDR3 loop is CASSPGGPRRGYTDTQYF. The CDR3 nucleotides read TGTGCCAGCAGTCCAGGTGGGCCCCGGCGGGGTTACACAGATACGCAGTATTTT.